These T cell receptor beta chains were read from a single sample in a study of post-analysis software for immune sequencing data. TCRdb processed the PCR reads anew with MiXCR; each CDR3 protein has one entry. The sample yields some 800,000 distinct CDR3 sequences, about half seen once. The sample consisted of blood. The receptors shown here come from a girl aged 5 to 17 with multiple sclerosis. Each CDR3 is given with its conserved first and last residue. A D gene is named only where the DNA matches it firmly. Size is omitted from some rows. Given values are once, few, many or a class for expanded clones.

v_gene	abundance	d_gene	j_gene	CDR3nt	CDR3aa
TRBV29-1	-	TRBD1	TRBJ1-1	TGCAGCGTTGAACGTGGGGGACAGGGACTGGTGAACACTGAAGCTTTCTTT	CSVERGGQGLVNTEAFF
TRBV24-1	-	TRBD2	TRBJ2-3	TGTGCCACCAGTGATTTTCGACAAGACTCTGAGATAGCGGGACTAGGCACAGATACGCAGTATTTT	CATSDFRQDSEIAGLGTDTQYF
TRBV10-3	-	-	TRBJ1-2	TGTGCCATCATGGCAGGGATCGATGGCTACACCTTC	CAIMAGIDGYTF
TRBV12-3/TRBV12-4	-	-	TRBJ2-4	TGTGCCAGCAGTCAGAATCAGGGATTGAACATTCAGTACTTC	CASSQNQGLNIQYF
TRBV5-1	-	-	TRBJ1-1	TGCGCCAGCAGCCCTCTACAGGGAGGGGACACTGAAGCTTTCTTT	CASSPLQGGDTEAFF
TRBV7-9	-	TRBD2	TRBJ2-5	TGTGCCAGCAGCTCGCCGACTAGCGGGATAAAGACCCAGTACTTC	CASSSPTSGIKTQYF
TRBV6-5	-	TRBD1	TRBJ1-1	TGTGCCACCACCAGGGGGGCGAGGGTGACTGAAGCTTTCTTT	CATTRGARVTEAFF
TRBV5-1	few	-	TRBJ2-2	TGCGCCAGCAGCCTGAATACCGTCACCGGGGAGCTGTTTTTT	CASSLNTVTGELFF
TRBV20-1	-	TRBD2	TRBJ2-7	TGCAGTGCCCGACTAGCGGGGAGGGGAGAGCAGTACTTC	CSARLAGRGEQYF
TRBV12-3/TRBV12-4	-	-	TRBJ1-4	TGTGCCAGCAGTGCTCTCGAAAAACTGTTTTTT	CASSALEKLFF
TRBV5-1	-	TRBD1	TRBJ1-6	TGCGCCAGCAGCTCGACCCCGGGACAGGGGGCAGGATCCTATAATTCACCCCTCCACTTT	CASSSTPGQGAGSYNSPLHF
TRBV5-1	-	TRBD2	TRBJ2-1	TGCGCCAGCAGCCCATTGACTAGCGGACACAATGAGCAGTTCTTC	CASSPLTSGHNEQFF
TRBV6-1	few	TRBD1	TRBJ2-5	TGTGCCAGCGGCTGGGACAGTCAAGAGACCCAGTACTTC	CASGWDSQETQYF
TRBV20-1	few	TRBD1	TRBJ2-5	TGCAGTGCGGACAGGGGGGCCCAAGAGACCCAGTACTTC	CSADRGAQETQYF
TRBV6-1	-	-	TRBJ1-2	TGTGCCAGCAGTGAACTCGGCGGGCGATATGGCTACACCTTC	CASSELGGRYGYTF
TRBV29-1	-	-	TRBJ2-1	TGCAGCGTTGAGGGAGCTCCAGAGTTCTTC	CSVEGAPEFF
TRBV30	-	TRBD2	TRBJ2-3	TGTGCCTGGAGGGACGAGCGGGAGGGGCCTTTGGATACGCAGTATTTT	CAWRDEREGPLDTQYF
TRBV20-1	-	-	TRBJ1-2	TGCAGTGCTAGAGGGCACGGAACTAACTATGGCTACACCTTC	CSARGHGTNYGYTF
TRBV7-8	-	TRBD1	TRBJ2-7	TGTGCCAGCAGCTTAAGGGACAGCGCAGAGCAGTACTTC	CASSLRDSAEQYF
TRBV12-3/TRBV12-4	few	-	TRBJ2-5	TGTGCCAGCATCGCCGGGGAAGAGGAGACCCAGTACTTC	CASIAGEEETQYF
TRBV7-2	once	-	TRBJ2-3	TGTGCCAGCAGCTCCCTAGGAAACTTAGCAGATACGCAGTATTTT	CASSSLGNLADTQYF
TRBV9	-	-	TRBJ2-1	TGTGCCAGCAGCAGGAGACTAGAGGGCTACAATGAGCAGTTCTTC	CASSRRLEGYNEQFF
TRBV7-6	-	TRBD2	TRBJ2-7	TGTGCCAGCAGCTTAGCGTCAGGGTTTTCAGCGGGAGGATCCTACGAGCAGTACTTC	CASSLASGFSAGGSYEQYF
TRBV7-2	-	-	TRBJ2-5	TGTGCCAGCAGCTTAGCGCTGACTGAAGAGACCCAGTACTTC	CASSLALTEETQYF
TRBV20-1	-	TRBD1	TRBJ2-1	TGCAGTGCTAGTCCCGGGACAGGGCTCAGGAGGGAGCAGTTCTTC	CSASPGTGLRREQFF
TRBV6-4	-	TRBD1	TRBJ1-2	TGTGCCAGCAGCCCCGAGGGGGCGGGCTATGGCTACACCTTC	CASSPEGAGYGYTF
TRBV29-1	-	TRBD1	TRBJ1-5	TGCAGCGTTGCCCCGACAGGGGGGAATCAGCCCCAGCATTTT	CSVAPTGGNQPQHF
TRBV27	-	TRBD1	TRBJ2-1	TGTGCCAGCAGTCCTGACAGGGGAGCCTACAATGAGCGGTTCTTC	CASSPDRGAYNERFF
TRBV24-1	-	-	TRBJ1-1	TGTGCCACCAGTGATCCCCATCACACTGAAGCTTTCTTT	CATSDPHHTEAFF
TRBV4-1	-	-	TRBJ2-1	TGCGCCAGCAGCCAATCTACCCAGAACAATGAGCAGTTCTTC	CASSQSTQNNEQFF
TRBV7-9	-	-	TRBJ1-1	TGTGCCAGCAGCTTAGCACGAATGAAAGCTTTCTTT	CASSLARMKAFF
TRBV5-1	-	TRBD1	TRBJ1-2	TGCGCCAGCAGCCTAGACAGGGCGAATGGCTACACCTTC	CASSLDRANGYTF
TRBV28	-	-	TRBJ2-1	TGTGCCAGCAGTTTGAAGGCGGACTACAATGAGCAGTTCTTC	CASSLKADYNEQFF
TRBV6-5	-	TRBD2	TRBJ2-7	TGTGCCAGCAGCTGGGGACTAGCGGGCACCTACGAGCAGTACTTC	CASSWGLAGTYEQYF
TRBV20-1	-	TRBD1	TRBJ2-7	TGCAGTGCTCGACAGACAGGGGCCCCCTACGAGCAGTACTTC	CSARQTGAPYEQYF
TRBV12-3/TRBV12-4	few	-	TRBJ2-3	TGTGCCAGCAGTCACCGAAAAACTTTTTACGCAGATACGCAGTATTTT	CASSHRKTFYADTQYF
TRBV6-6	few	TRBD1	TRBJ1-2	TGTGCCAGCAGTTACGAAACAGGGGCCTTAGGCTACACCTTC	CASSYETGALGYTF
TRBV5-1	few	-	TRBJ2-5	TGCGCCAGCAGCTTGGGGGACCCACAAGAGACCCAGTACTTC	CASSLGDPQETQYF
TRBV12-3/TRBV12-4	few	TRBD1	TRBJ2-5	TGTGCCAGCAGTTCTTTGGGGACAGGGAACCAAGAGACCCAGTACTTC	CASSSLGTGNQETQYF
TRBV28	few	TRBD1	TRBJ2-1	TGTGCCAGCACCAATTCCGGGACAGCATACAATGAGCAGTTCTTC	CASTNSGTAYNEQFF
TRBV5-1	few	-	TRBJ2-7	TGCGCCAGCAGCTTGGGCGGTCAGAACTACGAGCAGTACTTC	CASSLGGQNYEQYF
TRBV24-1	few	-	TRBJ2-1	TGTGCCACCAGTGATCCCTCTCCCCGCGGGGGCGCGGGTAATGAGCAGTTCTTC	CATSDPSPRGGAGNEQFF
TRBV20-1	-	-	TRBJ2-3	TGCAGTGCCGCTCCTCCCACAGATACGCAGTATTTT	CSAAPPTDTQYF
TRBV27	-	TRBD2	TRBJ2-3	TGTGCCAGCAGTTTTCGGACTAGCGGGAGCTGGCAGGTCACAGATACGCAGTATTTT	CASSFRTSGSWQVTDTQYF
TRBV6-5	few	-	TRBJ2-1	TGTGCCAGCAACCACCCTGTCCGCAATGAGCAGTTCTTC	CASNHPVRNEQFF
TRBV29-1	-	-	TRBJ2-7	TGCAGCGTTGTTGGAATAGGGAACCCTCTCGCCCCCGAGCAGTACTTC	CSVVGIGNPLAPEQYF
TRBV7-3	few	TRBD1	TRBJ1-2	TGTGCCAGCACCACTACCCCGGGACAGAAAGATGGCTACACCTTC	CASTTTPGQKDGYTF
TRBV12-3/TRBV12-4	few	-	TRBJ2-1	TGTGCCACCATTGACAATGAGCAGTTCTTC	CATIDNEQFF
TRBV29-1	-	-	TRBJ2-7	TGCAGCGTTGCCCACCTTGGGGTCGGCGAGCAGTACTTC	CSVAHLGVGEQYF